This is a list of T cell receptor beta chains from one sample in a study of control samples from healthy donors and cancer patients. Profiled with immunoSEQ multiplex PCR; TCRdb holds only in-frame clones, not every one. The table includes about 68,000 clones, more than 80% detected once. The sequenced sample consisted of blood. Receptors originate from a man aged 55 to 70 in good health. Both conserved end residues are part of each CDR3. A D gene is named only where the DNA matches it firmly. The listing skips clone size in some rows; elsewhere it reads once, few, many or a size class.

>-|TRBD2|TRBJ2-5|TRBV12-3/TRBV12-4
CASRVGTKETQYF
TGTGCCAGCAGAGTTGGGACTAAAGAGACCCAGTACTTC
>-|-|TRBJ1-2|TRBV6-5
CASSSGTSIYYGYTF
TGTGCCAGCAGTAGCGGGACATCTATTTACTATGGCTACACCTTC
>-|TRBD2|TRBJ2-4|TRBV4-3
CASSQDSGSGAKNIQYF
TGCGCCAGCAGCCAAGATAGCGGGAGCGGAGCCAAAAACATTCAGTACTTC
>-|-|TRBJ1-6|TRBV7-2
CASKGDWNSPLHF
TGTGCCAGCAAAGGGGATTGGAATTCACCCCTCCACTTT
>-|-|TRBJ1-6|TRBV18
CASSPRNRVNSPLHF
TGTGCCAGCTCACCGCGAAACAGGGTGAATTCACCCCTCCACTTT
>once|-|TRBJ1-6|TRBV30
CAWSVYNSPLHF
TGTGCCTGGAGTGTGTATAATTCACCCCTCCACTTT
>large|-|TRBJ1-5|TRBV28
CASSLGNWYSNQPQHF
TGTGCCAGCAGTTTAGGCAACTGGTATAGCAATCAGCCCCAGCATTTT
>-|-|TRBJ2-7|TRBV27
CASSPAISYEQYF
TGTGCCAGCAGTCCCGCAATTTCCTACGAGCAGTACTTC
>-|TRBD1|TRBJ1-1|TRBV4-2
CASSQERDRGRWAFF
TGTGCCAGCAGCCAAGAGAGGGACAGGGGGCGGTGGGCTTTCTTT
>-|-|TRBJ2-1|TRBV5-6
CASSFQGEQFF
TGTGCCAGCAGCTTCCAGGGAGAGCAGTTCTTC
>-|-|TRBJ2-1|TRBV27
CASSLVSTAPGSYNEQFF
TGTGCCAGCAGTTTAGTTAGTACCGCACCTGGGTCCTACAATGAGCAGTTCTTC
>once|TRBD2|TRBJ2-7|TRBV5-8
CASSLSGGGGYEQYF
TGTGCCAGCAGCTTGTCTGGTGGGGGGGGCTACGAGCAGTACTTC
>-|-|TRBJ1-2|TRBV6-5
CASSPSGINGGYTF
TGTGCCAGCAGTCCATCCGGGATCAATGGAGGCTACACCTTC